A selection of T cell receptor beta chains follows, all from one sample in a study of T cells in Graves' hyperthyroidism and ophthalmopathy. MiXCR, run by TCRdb on the multiplex PCR reads, gives a single entry per CDR3 protein. The table shows approximately 600,000 distinct CDR3 sequences, with around 20% occurring only once. Sequencing was carried out using blood. All receptors come from a man aged 25 to 40 with Graves' ophthalmopathy. Both conserved end residues are trimmed from each CDR3. The D gene is left open where the match is weak.

NA,TRBV28,ASSPQAQTQY
TRBD2,TRBV7-2,ASTPGGARGQY
TRBD1,TRBV12-3/TRBV12-4,ASRDPGQVVPRYT
NA,TRBV20-1,SAEAWDQLTYNEQF
NA,TRBV5-1,ASSLAVSRYEKLF
NA,TRBV28,ASSHVVGTGQPQH
NA,TRBV29-1,SGAIWDASGNTIY
TRBD1,TRBV11-2,ASSQSGQRNEQF
TRBD2,TRBV18,ASSPPGGYNEQF
TRBD1,TRBV29-1,SVEKTGTYEQY
TRBD1,TRBV29-1,SVGTGVNQPQH
NA,TRBV5-1,ASRYGDRGGTRRLHEQF
NA,TRBV4-2,ASSQDLAGNYGYT
NA,TRBV9,ASSSKDSYNSPLH
NA,TRBV25-1,ASRGPGPGELF
NA,TRBV20-1,SVQGRADSPLH
NA,TRBV6-1,ASSTQPGTPLRAKNIQY
NA,TRBV12-3/TRBV12-4,ASTNEAGEQF
NA,TRBV29-1,SVSSTGRGYGYT
TRBD1,TRBV5-1,ASSPDRADIQY
TRBD1,TRBV30,AWGDSLNTEAF
TRBD1,TRBV11-2,ASSRLYRDRVLTQY
NA,TRBV5-4,ASSLTGTSTYVLT
TRBD1,TRBV28,ASRERGRGRVDTEAF
TRBD1,TRBV5-1,ASSLAGTELYEQY
NA,TRBV5-1,ASSSGQMIQPQH
TRBD2,TRBV25-1,ASRPGGSAGANVLT
TRBD2,TRBV19,ASSSGGRFNEQF
NA,TRBV20-1,SAASTVKNTEAF
NA,TRBV18,ASSPEGPTSNEKLF
NA,TRBV28,ASSLTVGTSYT
TRBD1,TRBV11-2,ASSPTGTGETQY
NA,TRBV27,ASSLRQGGGNTGELF
NA,TRBV6-2/TRBV6-3,ASSLLGGTYEQY
TRBD2,TRBV12-3/TRBV12-4,ASSFGRAGTGELF
TRBD2,TRBV14,ASSSGTSGILNEQF
NA,TRBV3-1,ASSQRPNLSGELF
NA,TRBV6-5,ASSYTGRNSPLH
NA,TRBV3-1,ASSLAGTETQY
NA,TRBV7-9,ASSLDGSNEAF
NA,TRBV7-2,ASSLKGGPSFGEQY